Described below is a single TCR beta chain sequence and its context. Per the original methods: Cell counts per sample came from amplifying reference gene primers. Some clones are missing from TCRdb's copy, which holds only in-frame ones; the method was immunoSEQ multiplex PCR. V and J calls and clone size are those listed in that table; D and trimming were worked out from the DNA. The table includes more than 300,000 clones, approximately 88% detected once. This sample was included in a study of blood T cell repertoires in COVID-19. Across the study: The origin of the acute and convalescent COVID-19 samples was the United States, Italy and Spain.

CDR1 is SGHNT, CDR2 YYREEE, per germline (reference sequence). The CDR3 length is 14 residues. Trimming took off 4 bases at V and 1 base at J, with 10 bases between the two ends. Seattle patient enrollment occurred during active infection, with longitudinal follow-up thereafter. V and J are TRBV5-4 and TRBJ2-3; possible D gene TRBD2, 5 bases. The source of this sequence is a woman between 25 and 40 years old with COVID-19, enrolled during active disease. Specimen: peripheral blood. The CDR3 region has the DNA TGTGCCAGCAGCCCATTGGGAGGCACAGATACGCAGTATTTT. It translates to CASSPLGGTDTQYF.